The sequence of this T cell receptor (beta chain) was determined in a study of cytomegalovirus exposure and HLA in healthy donors. At the level of the study: The Caucasian-associated ancestry cluster held about 80% of 350 to 450 genotyped donors.

Donors were ostensibly healthy at sampling, although undocumented immune exposures were probable. In regard to this clone: No antigen is known for it.

In the PCR, 60 Vbeta and 13 Jbeta primers were used. Profiling relied on immunoSEQ multiplex PCR, and the TCRdb table lists in-frame clones only, not all of them. The repertoire includes 150,000 to 200,000 clones, 60% to 85% of them detected once, and more than 2% sits in the top ten. The V end was cut by 4 bases, the J end by 1 base, with 8 bases between. This CDR3 comprises 14 residues. Germline V gene lookup returns CDR1 SNHLY and CDR2 FYNNEI. Findings and caveats of the study: Follow-up analysis later connected one missense variant in DCLRE1C with trimming of TCR beta V- and J-genes. Cytomegalovirus status, reportedly, was diagnosed with high specificity and sensitivity by the classifier.

The TCR originated in a man aged 45-65 years in good health and CMV-seropositive. The sequenced material came from PBMCs. V and J are TRBV2 and TRBJ1-5; tentatively, D is TRBD1 (6 bases). CDR3 coding DNA: TGTGCCAGCAGTGGGACAGTCAGCAATCAGCCCCAGCATTTT. Its translation is CASSGTVSNQPQHF.